This TCR beta chain was sequenced during a study of T cells in Graves' hyperthyroidism and ophthalmopathy. Findings of the study overall: The majority of expanded thyroid clonotypes above 0.001 also appeared in blood. With a median lead of about six months before onset, the model predicted ophthalmopathy.

Patients with ophthalmopathy all had a Clinical Activity Score of at least 3, a NOSPECS grade of at least 4 and duration under 3 months. Used for diagnoses were clinical symptoms, serum thyroxine and TRAb, thyroid ultrasound and orbital computed tomography. This clonotype turned up a few times. Its antigen is still unknown. Authors of the study amplified TCR beta CDR3 regions from RNA transcripts. First-round RT-PCR with HTBI primers amplified the TCR CDR3 region. Each CDR3 protein is one row after TCRdb ran MiXCR on the multiplex PCR reads. The sample lists around 240,000 distinct CDR3 sequences, around 17% occurring once. Sequenced material: blood. The source is a woman younger than 30 with Graves' ophthalmopathy.

CDR3 bases: TGTGCCAGCAGTGACTCGAAGGCCTGCGAGGTGGAGAAGTCCTACGAGCAGTACTTC. Its protein is CASSDSKACEVEKSYEQYF. V gene TRBV6-4 combines with J gene TRBJ2-7, with D uncertain. The CDR3 runs to 19 residues. Germline V gene sequence: CDR1 MRHNA, CDR2 SNTAGT. V was shortened by 0 bases and J by 1 base, with 22 bases between the two germline ends.